This T cell receptor (beta chain) was profiled in a study of T-cell reconstitution after alpha-beta-depleted transplantation in children. This clonotype was counted many times. The antigen remains unidentified. Overall study results and limits: The origin of alpha-beta T cells about two months after transplant was reportedly several hundred expanded graft clones. At day 60, the high TCRbeta diversity found in some patients originated from recipient T cells and thymic progenitors that had survived. At the one-year point after transplant, T-cell counts and TCRbeta diversity were found to come mostly from T cells that had been newly produced.

The TCRbeta library was prepared with unique molecular identifiers. In TCRdb, the PCR reads were re-called with MiXCR into one record per CDR3 protein. The sample shows 700,000 or so distinct CDR3 sequences, under 15% of them seen only once. The CDR3 consists of 14 residues. Germline assignment: CDR1 SGHTA and CDR2 FQGNSA. Trimming took 1 base from V and 16 from J, leaving 20 bases between them. The sequenced sample was PBMCs, obtained before TCRalphabeta/CD19-depleted stem cell transplant. This TCR derives from a girl aged 2 to 9 with congenital amegakaryocytic thrombocytopenia, due to receive a stem cell transplant. The chain joins TRBV7-2 to TRBJ2-4; D ambiguous. The CDR3 bases are TGTGCCAGCAGCTTAGGGTCCGGGTTGAGATTTTACTACTTC. As protein: CASSLGSGLRFYYF.